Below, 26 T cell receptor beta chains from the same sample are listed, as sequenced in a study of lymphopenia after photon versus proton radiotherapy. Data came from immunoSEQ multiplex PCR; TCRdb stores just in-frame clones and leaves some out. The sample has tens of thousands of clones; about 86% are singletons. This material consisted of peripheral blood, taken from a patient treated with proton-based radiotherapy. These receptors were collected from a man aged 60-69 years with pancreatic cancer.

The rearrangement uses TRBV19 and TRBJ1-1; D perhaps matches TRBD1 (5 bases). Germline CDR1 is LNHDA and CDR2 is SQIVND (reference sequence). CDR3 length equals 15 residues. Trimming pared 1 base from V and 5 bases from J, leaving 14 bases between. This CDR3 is CASSIGGVSGTEAFF. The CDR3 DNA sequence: TGTGCCAGTAGTATAGGAGGGGTCTCGGGTACTGAAGCTTTCTTT.

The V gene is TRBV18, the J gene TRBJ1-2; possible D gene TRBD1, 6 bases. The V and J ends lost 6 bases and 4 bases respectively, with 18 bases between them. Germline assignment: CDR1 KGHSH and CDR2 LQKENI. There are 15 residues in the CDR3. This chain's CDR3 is CASSPTSGQSYGYTF. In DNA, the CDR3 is TGTGCCAGCTCGCCTACTTCAGGACAGAGCTATGGCTACACCTTC.

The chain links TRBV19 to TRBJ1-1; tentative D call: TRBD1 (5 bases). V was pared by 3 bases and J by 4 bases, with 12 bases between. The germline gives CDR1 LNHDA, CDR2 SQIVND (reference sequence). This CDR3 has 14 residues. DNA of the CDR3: TGTGCCAGTAGTATGTGGGGGAGGTTCACTGAAGCTTTCTTT. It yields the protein CASSMWGRFTEAFF.

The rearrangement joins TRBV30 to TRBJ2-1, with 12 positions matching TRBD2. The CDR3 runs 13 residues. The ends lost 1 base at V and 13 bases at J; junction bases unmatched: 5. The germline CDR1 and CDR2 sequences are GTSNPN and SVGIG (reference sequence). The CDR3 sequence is CAWSDTSGRLQFF. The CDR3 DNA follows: TGTGCCTGGAGTGACACTAGCGGGAGGCTACAGTTCTTC.

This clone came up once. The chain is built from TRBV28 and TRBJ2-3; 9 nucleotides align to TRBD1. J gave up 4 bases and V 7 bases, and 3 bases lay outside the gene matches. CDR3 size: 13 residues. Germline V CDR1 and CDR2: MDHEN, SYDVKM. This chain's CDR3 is CASKGQGPDTQYF. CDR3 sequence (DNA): TGTGCCAGCAAGGGACAGGGTCCAGATACGCAGTATTTT.

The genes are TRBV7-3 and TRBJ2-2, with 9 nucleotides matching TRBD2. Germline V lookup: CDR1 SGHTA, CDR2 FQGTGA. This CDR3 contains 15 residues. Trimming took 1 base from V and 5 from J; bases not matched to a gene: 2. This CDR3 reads CASSLITSGTGELFF. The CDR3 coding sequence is TGTGCCAGCAGCTTAATTACTAGCGGGACCGGGGAGCTGTTTTTT.

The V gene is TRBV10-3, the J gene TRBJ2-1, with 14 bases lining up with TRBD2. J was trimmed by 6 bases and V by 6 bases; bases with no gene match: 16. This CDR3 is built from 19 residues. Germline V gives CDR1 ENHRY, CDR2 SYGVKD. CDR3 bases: TGTGCCATCAGGGCCGGGACTAGCGGGAGAGGTTCTATTGGCAATGAGCAGTTCTTC. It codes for CAIRAGTSGRGSIGNEQFF.

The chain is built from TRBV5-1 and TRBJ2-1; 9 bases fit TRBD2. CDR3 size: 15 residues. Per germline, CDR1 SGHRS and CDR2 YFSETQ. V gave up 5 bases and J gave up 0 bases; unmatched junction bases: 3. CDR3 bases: TGCGCCAGCAGTCATAGCGGGGGCTCCTACAATGAGCAGTTCTTC. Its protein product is CASSHSGGSYNEQFF.

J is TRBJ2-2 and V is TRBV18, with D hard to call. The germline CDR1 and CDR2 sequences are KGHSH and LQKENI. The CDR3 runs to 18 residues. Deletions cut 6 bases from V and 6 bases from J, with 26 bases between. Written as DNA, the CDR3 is TGTGCCAGCTCCGCCATACAAATGGTACTTTCCATATCCGGGGAGCTGTTTTTT. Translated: CASSAIQMVLSISGELFF.

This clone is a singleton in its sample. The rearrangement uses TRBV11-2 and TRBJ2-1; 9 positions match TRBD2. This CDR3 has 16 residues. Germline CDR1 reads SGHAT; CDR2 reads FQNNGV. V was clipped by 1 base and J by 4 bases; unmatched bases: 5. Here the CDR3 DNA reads TGTGCCAGCAGCTTAGGGGTAGCGGGGGTTTACAATGAGCAGTTCTTC. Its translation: CASSLGVAGVYNEQFF.

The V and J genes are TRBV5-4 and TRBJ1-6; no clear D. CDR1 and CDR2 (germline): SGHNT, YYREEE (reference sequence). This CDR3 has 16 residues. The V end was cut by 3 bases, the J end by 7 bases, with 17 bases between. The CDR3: CASSSPLSSRNSPLHF. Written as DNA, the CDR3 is TGTGCCAGCAGCTCCCCTCTGTCGTCGAGGAATTCACCCCTCCACTTT.

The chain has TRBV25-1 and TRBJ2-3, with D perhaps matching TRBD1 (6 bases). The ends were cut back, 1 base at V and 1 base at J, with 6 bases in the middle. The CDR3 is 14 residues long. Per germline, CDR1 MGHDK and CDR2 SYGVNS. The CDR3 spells CASSESGGTDTQYF. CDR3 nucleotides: TGTGCCAGCAGTGAATCAGGGGGCACAGATACGCAGTATTTT.

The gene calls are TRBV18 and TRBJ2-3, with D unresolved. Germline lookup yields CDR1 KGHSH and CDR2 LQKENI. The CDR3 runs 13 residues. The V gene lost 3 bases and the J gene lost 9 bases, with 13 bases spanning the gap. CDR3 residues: CASSPNEKATQYF. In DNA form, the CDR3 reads TGTGCCAGCTCACCCAACGAGAAAGCCACGCAGTATTTT.

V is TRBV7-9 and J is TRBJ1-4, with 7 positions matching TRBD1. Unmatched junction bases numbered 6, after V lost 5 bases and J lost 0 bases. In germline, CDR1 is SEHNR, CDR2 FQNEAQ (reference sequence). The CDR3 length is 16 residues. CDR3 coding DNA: TGTGCCAGCAGCCTGGGACAGTCAGCAACTAATGAAAAACTGTTTTTT. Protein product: CASSLGQSATNEKLFF.

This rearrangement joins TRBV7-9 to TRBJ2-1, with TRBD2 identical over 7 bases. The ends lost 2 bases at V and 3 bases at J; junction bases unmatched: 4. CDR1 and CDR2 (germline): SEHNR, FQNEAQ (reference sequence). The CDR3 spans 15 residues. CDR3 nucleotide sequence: TGTGCCAGCAGCTTAAGGCGCGGGGGCTACAATGAGCAGTTCTTC. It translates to CASSLRRGGYNEQFF.

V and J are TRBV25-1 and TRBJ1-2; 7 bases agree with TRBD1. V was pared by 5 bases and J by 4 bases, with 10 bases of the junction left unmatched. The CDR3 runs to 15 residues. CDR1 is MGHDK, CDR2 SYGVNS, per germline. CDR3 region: CASSRTGTVGYGYTF. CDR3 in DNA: TGTGCCAGCAGTAGAACCGGGACAGTGGGCTATGGCTACACCTTC.

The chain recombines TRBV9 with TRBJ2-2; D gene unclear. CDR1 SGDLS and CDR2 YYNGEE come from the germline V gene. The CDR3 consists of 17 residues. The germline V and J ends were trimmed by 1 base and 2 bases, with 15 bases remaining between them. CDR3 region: CASSVSWSALNTGELFF. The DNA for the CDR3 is TGTGCCAGCAGCGTATCCTGGTCGGCTTTAAACACCGGGGAGCTGTTTTTT.

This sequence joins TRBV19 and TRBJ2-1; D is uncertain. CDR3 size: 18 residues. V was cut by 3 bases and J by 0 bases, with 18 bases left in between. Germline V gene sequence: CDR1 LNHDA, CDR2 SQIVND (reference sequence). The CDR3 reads CASSIRLNLLLSYNEQFF. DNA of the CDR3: TGTGCCAGTAGTATCCGTCTTAACTTGCTACTCTCCTACAATGAGCAGTTCTTC. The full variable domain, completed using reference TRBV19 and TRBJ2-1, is DGGITQSPKYLFRKEGQNVTLSCEQNLNHDAMYWYRQDPGQGLRLIYYSQIVNDFQKGDIAEGYSVSREKKESFPLTVTSAQKNPTAFYLCASSIRLNLLLSYNEQFFGPGTRLTVL.

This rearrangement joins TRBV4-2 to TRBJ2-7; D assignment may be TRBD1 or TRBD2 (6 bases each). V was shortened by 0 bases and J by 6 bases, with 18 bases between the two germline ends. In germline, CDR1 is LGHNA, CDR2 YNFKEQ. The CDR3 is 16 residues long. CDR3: CASSQEGGRLKPEQYF. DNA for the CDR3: TGTGCCAGCAGCCAAGAAGGGGGGCGCTTAAAACCCGAGCAGTACTTC.

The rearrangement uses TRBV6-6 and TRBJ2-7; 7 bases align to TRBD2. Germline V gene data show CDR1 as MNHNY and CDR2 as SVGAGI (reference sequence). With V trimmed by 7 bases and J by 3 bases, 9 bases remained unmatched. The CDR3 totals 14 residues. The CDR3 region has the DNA TGTGCCAGCAATACCCGCGGGAGACTCTACGAGCAGTACTTC. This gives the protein CASNTRGRLYEQYF.

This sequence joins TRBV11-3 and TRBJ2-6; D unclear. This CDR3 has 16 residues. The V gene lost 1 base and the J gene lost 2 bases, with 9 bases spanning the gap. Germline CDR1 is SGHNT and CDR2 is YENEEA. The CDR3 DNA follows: TGTGCCAGCAGCTTAGCGGGTGGTCCTGGGGCCAACGTCCTGACTTTC. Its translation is CASSLAGGPGANVLTF.

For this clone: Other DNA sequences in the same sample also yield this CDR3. The CDR3 is CASSPGGRGNNEQFF. CDR3 bases: TGTGCCAGCTCACCGGGCGGGAGAGGTAACAATGAGCAGTTCTTC. This rearrangement joins TRBV18 to TRBJ2-1; TRBD2 aligns across 7 bases. The junction had 7 bases not matched to a gene; V was cut back by 3 bases and J by 5 bases. The CDR3 length is 15 residues. The germline V gene encodes CDR1 KGHSH and CDR2 LQKENI.

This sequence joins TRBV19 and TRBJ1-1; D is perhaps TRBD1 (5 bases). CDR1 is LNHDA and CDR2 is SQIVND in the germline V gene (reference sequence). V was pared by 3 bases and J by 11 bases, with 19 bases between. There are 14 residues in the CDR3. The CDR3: CASSIGHTIGGAFF. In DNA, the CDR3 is TGTGCCAGTAGTATCGGGCATACCATCGGGGGGGCTTTCTTT.

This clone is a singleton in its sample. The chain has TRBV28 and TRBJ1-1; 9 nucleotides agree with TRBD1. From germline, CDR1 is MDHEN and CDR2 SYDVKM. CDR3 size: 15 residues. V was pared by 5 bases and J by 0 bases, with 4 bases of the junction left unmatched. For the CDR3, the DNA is TGTGCCAGCAGTGCGGACAGGGGTCTGAACACTGAAGCTTTCTTT. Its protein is CASSADRGLNTEAFF.

The CDR3 DNA sequence: TGTGCCAGCAGCTTACAGGGTGGTCAGCCCCAGCATTTT. Translating it yields CASSLQGGQPQHF. V and J are TRBV7-9 and TRBJ1-5; tentatively, D is TRBD1 (5 bases). The CDR3 runs 13 residues. Looked up from germline, CDR1 is SEHNR and CDR2 is FQNEAQ (reference sequence). The ends were cut back, 2 bases at V and 6 bases at J, with 8 bases in the middle.

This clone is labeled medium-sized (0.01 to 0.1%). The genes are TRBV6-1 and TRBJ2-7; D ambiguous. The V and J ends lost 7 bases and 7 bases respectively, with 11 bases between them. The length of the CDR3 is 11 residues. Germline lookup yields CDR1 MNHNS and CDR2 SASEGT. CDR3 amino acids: CASNRQEEQYF. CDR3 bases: TGTGCCAGCAACCGCCAGGAGGAGCAGTACTTC.